The source of this T cell receptor beta chain is a study of blood T cells in healthy people across ages. Whole-study context: About one barcoded beta molecule was captured per two T cells (by template switching).

Next came a second PCR, run for about 7 to 12 cycles, which used a sample-barcoded 5' primer along with a J-beta primer mix. TCRdb processed the 5' RACE reads anew with MiXCR; each CDR3 protein has one entry. Of 1.5 million to 2 million distinct CDR3 sequences in the sample, 40% to 55% were seen once. Germline CDR1 and CDR2: SEHNR and FQNEAQ (reference sequence). Trimming cost V 1 base and J 5 bases, with 11 bases left between them. This CDR3 spans 14 amino acids. Material: blood. The chain uses TRBV7-9 and TRBJ1-2; no clear D. The sequence derives from a woman aged 40-49 years in good health. The chain's CDR3 is CASSLGADSYGYTF. For the CDR3, the DNA is TGTGCCAGCAGCTTAGGGGCAGACTCTTATGGCTACACCTTC. Full variable domain (outside the CDR3, taken from reference TRBV7-9 and TRBJ1-2): DTGVSQNPRHKITKRGQNVTFRCDPISEHNRLYWYRQTLGQGPEFLTYFQNEAQLEKSRLLSDRFSAERPKGSFSTLEIQRTEQGDSAMYLCASSLGADSYGYTFGSGTRLTVV.